This entry features one T cell receptor beta chain sequence. The sample originates from a study of blood T cell repertoires in COVID-19. Study-wide background: Samples representing acute and convalescent COVID-19 were sourced from the United States, Italy and Spain. T cells, B-cell-depleted T cells, or PBMCs provided the cDNA or gDNA that served as material.

As handled by the study authors: Amplification from reference gene primers served as the basis for estimated nucleated cell counts. Clones were sequenced by immunoSEQ multiplex PCR, and TCRdb holds only the in-frame ones, with some missing. The DNA gave D and trimming, while V, J and clone size come from that table. Found here are some 100,000 clones, roughly 80% of them singletons; the top ten hold 15% to 20%. The sequence derives from a human donor in a cohort sampled during active COVID-19. The sample consisted of peripheral blood.

The CDR3, as DNA: TGTGCTAGTGGTTTGCCCACAGGGAGGGACGGCACAGATACGCAGTATTTT. Its translation: CASGLPTGRDGTDTQYF. This sequence joins TRBV12-5 and TRBJ2-3, with D perhaps TRBD2 (7 bases). Germline-derived CDR1 and CDR2 are LGHNT and FRNRAP. V lost 2 bases, J lost 1 base, and 16 bases lay in between. There are 17 residues in the CDR3.